This TCR beta chain comes out of a study of cytomegalovirus exposure and HLA in healthy donors. This clone came up once. PCR used 60 Vbeta primers and 13 Jbeta primers. Profiled with immunoSEQ multiplex PCR; TCRdb holds only in-frame clones, not every one. This table has 88,000 or so clones, around 60% appearing once. Germline V gene sequence: CDR1 GTSNPN, CDR2 SVGIG (reference sequence). The V and J ends lost 4 bases and 7 bases respectively, with 13 bases between them. The CDR3 has 12 residues. Specimen: PBMCs. The rearrangement joins TRBV30 to TRBJ1-2, with a possible D match to TRBD1 (5 bases). The source is a male donor in good health and CMV-seropositive. The CDR3 nucleotides read TGTGCCTGGACCGACTGGGGACTTGGCTACACCTTC. Its translation is CAWTDWGLGYTF.